The rows below give T cell receptor beta chains drawn from one sample of a study of blood T cell repertoires in COVID-19. The method was immunoSEQ multiplex PCR; TCRdb's version includes in-frame clones alone and lacks a portion of them. The sample has a few hundred thousand clones; 75% to 95% are singletons. The sample consisted of peripheral blood. These receptors all stem from a person aged 18-30 years with COVID-19, enrolled during active disease. The CDR3 runs from the conserved cysteine through the conserved F or W. A D gene is named only where the DNA matches it firmly. Clone size appears in some rows only: once, few, many, or a class for an expanded clone.

j_call d_call v_call clone_size cdr3_nt cdr3_aa
TRBJ2-3 - TRBV10-3 - TGTGCCATCAGTACCTGGAGGGATACGCAGTATTTT CAISTWRDTQYF
TRBJ1-1 TRBD1 TRBV20-1 - TGCAGTGCTAGTAGGGGACAGGCCACTGAAGCTTTCTTT CSASRGQATEAFF
TRBJ2-7 - TRBV18 - TGTGCCAGCTCAACCTATCCTCTCTCCTACGAGCAGTACTTC CASSTYPLSYEQYF
TRBJ1-2 TRBD1 TRBV5-4 few TGTGCCAGCAGCCCTGAGGGGACAGGGGCGTCAGGCTACACCTTC CASSPEGTGASGYTF
TRBJ2-1 - TRBV4-2 once TGTGCCAGCAGCCAAGAGTCCAGGGCTAATTACAATGAGCAGTTCTTC CASSQESRANYNEQFF
TRBJ2-6 TRBD1 TRBV3-1/TRBV3-2 - TGTGCCAGCAGCCAACCTGATACTTGGGACAGGGACTCTGGGGCCAACGTCCTGACTTTC CASSQPDTWDRDSGANVLTF
TRBJ1-6 - TRBV6-5 once TGTGCCAGCAACCAACAGGGCTCTCACCTCCACTTT CASNQQGSHLHF
TRBJ2-7 - TRBV4-2 - TGTGCCAGCAGCCAAGGGGGAGTCTCCTACGAGCAGTACTTC CASSQGGVSYEQYF
TRBJ2-5 - TRBV2 - TGTGCCACCAGCGGACAAGGACAAGAGACCCAGTACTTC CATSGQGQETQYF
TRBJ1-1 TRBD1 TRBV11-2 - TGTGCCAGCAGCTCCCCCGGGACAGATATGAACACTGAAGCTTTCTTT CASSSPGTDMNTEAFF
TRBJ2-3 TRBD2 TRBV9 - TGTGCCAGCAGCGCCCTTAGGACTAGCGGGGGCAGCCCAGATACGCAGTATTTT CASSALRTSGGSPDTQYF
TRBJ2-1 TRBD2 TRBV5-4 - TGTGCCAGCAGCTTAGCGGGAGGCCTCAATGAGCAGTTCTTC CASSLAGGLNEQFF
TRBJ2-1 TRBD2 TRBV11-2 - TGTGCCAGCAGCCCCTGGACTAGCGGGAGGAATGAGCAGTTCTTC CASSPWTSGRNEQFF
TRBJ2-5 TRBD2 TRBV5-1 - TGCGCCAGCAGCTTACTAGCGGGAGACGAGACCCAGTACTTC CASSLLAGDETQYF
TRBJ1-2 TRBD1 TRBV6-1 - TGTGCCAGCAGTGAATTGGGTATGACCAGGGGGCTTGGCTACACCTTC CASSELGMTRGLGYTF
TRBJ2-5 - TRBV6-1 - TGTGCCAGCAGTGAAGCGGTAGCTCTCGGTCAGACCCAGTACTTC CASSEAVALGQTQYF
TRBJ2-6 - TRBV27 - TGTGCCAGCAGCTCTTTCTCTGGGGCCAACGTCCTGACTTTC CASSSFSGANVLTF
TRBJ1-1 - TRBV10-1 - TGCGCCAGCAGGGTGGACAGGAACACTGAAGCTTTCTTT CASRVDRNTEAFF
TRBJ2-3 - TRBV21-1 - TGTGCCAGCAGCCCTCGCCTAGCGGGAGTGCCTAGCACAGATACGCAGTATTTT CASSPRLAGVPSTDTQYF
TRBJ2-1 TRBD2 TRBV14 - TGTGCCAGCAGCCCTCCTCCGGGGCTAGCGGGAGGCGGTGAGCAGTTCTTC CASSPPPGLAGGGEQFF
TRBJ2-3 - TRBV29-1 - TGCAGCGGGTGGATCAGGGGTAGCCCAGATACGCAGTATTTT CSGWIRGSPDTQYF
TRBJ2-1 - TRBV7-2 once TGTGCCAGCAGCTTCCTGAGAGGGGGAACCTACAATGAGCAGTTCTTC CASSFLRGGTYNEQFF
TRBJ2-7 - TRBV7-9 - TGTGCCAGCGGAGGTTTCCAGTCCTACGAGCAGTACTTC CASGGFQSYEQYF
TRBJ1-6 - TRBV7-2 - TGTGCCAGCAGCCCTTCGACGGGGTTGGGATCACCCCTCCACTTT CASSPSTGLGSPLHF
TRBJ2-1 - TRBV2 - TGTGCCAGCAGTGACCCCTATGAGCAGTTCTTC CASSDPYEQFF
TRBJ2-7 - TRBV6-5 few TGTGCCAGCAGTTACTCGATACTTTCTTACGAGCAGTACTTC CASSYSILSYEQYF
TRBJ1-3 - TRBV19 - TGTGCCAGTACCGCGGACACCATATATTTT CASTADTIYF
TRBJ2-7 - TRBV10-3 few TGTGCCATCAGTGAGGAGGGGGAAATTTCATACGAGCAGTACTTC CAISEEGEISYEQYF
TRBJ1-1 TRBD1 TRBV9 - TGTGCCAGCAGCGCCTCCCGGGACAGGGTAAAGGAAGCTTTCTTT CASSASRDRVKEAFF
TRBJ2-1 - TRBV5-1 - TGCGCCAGCAGCTTGGACAGCCACAATGAGCAGTTCTTC CASSLDSHNEQFF
TRBJ1-5 - TRBV10-2 - TGCGCCAGCAGGGCAAATAGCAATCAGCCCCAGCATTTT CASRANSNQPQHF
TRBJ2-2 - TRBV18 - TGTGCCAGCTCACCCCTTCAGGTAGCGGAGAACACCGGGGAGCTGTTTTTT CASSPLQVAENTGELFF